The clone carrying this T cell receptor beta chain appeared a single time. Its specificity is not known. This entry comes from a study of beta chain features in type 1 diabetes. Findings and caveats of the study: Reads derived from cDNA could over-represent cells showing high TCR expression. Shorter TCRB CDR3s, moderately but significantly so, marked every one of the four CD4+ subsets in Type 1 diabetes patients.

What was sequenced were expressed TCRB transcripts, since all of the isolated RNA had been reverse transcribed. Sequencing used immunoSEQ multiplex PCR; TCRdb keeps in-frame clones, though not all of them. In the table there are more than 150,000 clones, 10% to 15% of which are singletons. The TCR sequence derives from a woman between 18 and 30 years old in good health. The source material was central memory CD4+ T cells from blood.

The CDR3 DNA follows: TGTGCCAGCAGCTCAAGACTCTCCTCCTACAATGAGCAGTTCTTC. Amino acids: CASSSRLSSYNEQFF. The J gene is TRBJ2-1, the V gene TRBV11-2; no firm D call. The germline CDR1 and CDR2 sequences are SGHAT and FQNNGV. The CDR3 covers 15 residues. Trimming removed 4 bases at V and 0 bases at J, with 10 bases between.